Below, one T cell receptor beta chain is given with its context. There is no known antigen for this receptor. The input lacks base qualities; no much larger clone sits a single base away. This specimen belongs to a study of T cell changes during pregnancy in multiple sclerosis (dated 2019 in TCRdb). Turning to the overall study: The study looked at changes in the T cell repertoire across pregnancy in women with multiple sclerosis.

The protocol used for the library was the immunoSEQ multiplex PCR assay. Not all clones reach the TCRdb copy of this immuneACCESS table, which keeps in-frame sequences only. Checked studies attribute under half of the gap to unresolved V genes and leave the rest unexplained. The sample records 70,000 to 95,000 clones, 85% to 95% of which are singletons. The ten largest clones represent 3.5% to 4.5% of the sample. CDR1 MNHEY and CDR2 SMNVEV were looked up in the germline V gene (reference sequence). V and J lose 0 bases and 0 bases, and a span of 12 bases separates them. From the cysteine through the phenylalanine, the CDR3 covers 16 amino acids. Of the read, only the CDR3 DNA is kept; its 48 bases are in frame from base 1.

This clonotype was sampled from a female donor with multiple sclerosis, enrolled in a pregnancy study. The sample here was peripheral blood, taken in the first trimester of pregnancy. Recombination joined TRBV27 with TRBJ2-7, with the identity of the D gene unclear. The DNA sequence follows: TGTGCCAGCAGTTTATCAGTGCCGGTTGGCTCCTACGAGCAGTACTTC. Its translation is CASSLSVPVGSYEQYF.